The present T cell receptor beta chain was sequenced within a study of OX40 agonist ivuxolimab in advanced cancers. Germline loops: CDR1 MNHNS, CDR2 SASEGT. The CDR3 is made up of 13 amino acids. Trimming cost V 3 bases and J 4 bases, with 9 bases left between them. Using immunoSEQ multiplex PCR, the repertoire was profiled, and TCRdb retains in-frame clones only, with some absent. This sample carries some 68,000 clones, approximately 92% of them seen once, and the ten largest clones take about a tenth. The receptor comes from an adult with an advanced solid tumor such as melanoma, head and neck, liver or kidney cancer. This chain links TRBV6-1 with TRBJ1-2; D is undetermined. The sequences come from CD4+ or CD8+ T cells sorted from blood, collected in a trial of the OX40 agonist ivuxolimab. CDR3 loop: CASSDYTFYGYTF. Here the CDR3 DNA reads TGTGCCAGCAGTGACTACACCTTCTATGGCTACACCTTC.